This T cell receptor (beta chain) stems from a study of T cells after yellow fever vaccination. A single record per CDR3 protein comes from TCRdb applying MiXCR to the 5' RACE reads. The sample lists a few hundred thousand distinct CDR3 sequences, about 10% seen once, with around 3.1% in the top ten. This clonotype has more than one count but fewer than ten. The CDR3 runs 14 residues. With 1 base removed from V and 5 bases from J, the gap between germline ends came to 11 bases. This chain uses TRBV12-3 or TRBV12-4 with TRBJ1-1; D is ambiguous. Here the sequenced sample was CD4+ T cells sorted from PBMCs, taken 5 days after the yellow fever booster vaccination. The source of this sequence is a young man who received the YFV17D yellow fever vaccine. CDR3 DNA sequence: TGTGCCAGCAGTTTAGAGACATACGGAACTGAAGCTTTCTTT. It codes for CASSLETYGTEAFF.